Listed here are 12 T cell receptor beta chains from one sample, sequenced in a study of T-cell reconstitution after alpha-beta-depleted transplantation in children. The library targeted TCRbeta and was prepared with unique molecular identifiers. One entry per CDR3 protein results from TCRdb running MiXCR on the PCR reads. The table lists approximately 500,000 distinct CDR3 sequences, 27% of them singletons. This specimen consisted of PBMCs, obtained before TCRalphabeta/CD19-depleted stem cell transplant. All receptors derive from a boy younger than two with Wiskott-Aldrich syndrome, due to receive a stem cell transplant.

The chain combines TRBV5-5 with TRBJ2-1; TRBD2 matches at 10 bases. In germline, CDR1 is SGHKS, CDR2 YYEKEE (reference sequence). The CDR3 extends over 14 amino acids. J lost 7 bases, V lost 4 bases, and 5 bases had no gene match. CDR3 residues: CASSRKREGNEQFF. CDR3 DNA sequence: TGTGCCAGCAGCCGAAAGCGGGAGGGGAATGAGCAGTTCTTC.

This chain links TRBV7-3 with TRBJ2-3, with D hard to call. The CDR3 sequence is 13 residues long. Per germline, CDR1 SGHTA and CDR2 FQGTGA. Trimming took off 2 bases at V and 6 bases at J, with 9 bases between the two ends. The CDR3 DNA follows: TGTGCCAGCAGCTTAGGACGATGGGATACGCAGTATTTT. Translated, it gives CASSLGRWDTQYF.

A few counts support this clonotype. This rearrangement joins TRBV5-6 to TRBJ2-1; D is unclear. The V and J ends lost 5 bases and 10 bases respectively, with 13 bases between them. The CDR3 is 12 amino acids. In germline, CDR1 is SGHDT, CDR2 YYEEEE. The CDR3 DNA reads as TGTGCCAGCAGAAACCAGGCAGACGAGCAGTTCTTC. Residues: CASRNQADEQFF. Full variable domain (missing parts from reference TRBV5-6 and TRBJ2-1): DAGVTQSPTHLIKTRGQQVTLRCSPKSGHDTVSWYQQALGQGPQFIFQYYEEEERQRGNFPDRFSGHQFPNYSSELNVNALLLGDSALYLCASRNQADEQFFGPGTRLTVL.

This clonotype was detected only a few times. The chain employs TRBV5-1 and TRBJ2-1, with D maybe TRBD1 (5 bases). This CDR3 has 12 amino acids. Germline CDR1 and CDR2: SGHRS and YFSETQ. V lost 2 bases and J lost 9, with 9 bases in between. The CDR3 sequence is CASSFLDSEQFF. The CDR3 nucleotides are TGCGCCAGCAGCTTCCTAGACAGTGAGCAGTTCTTC.

The chain employs TRBV11-1 and TRBJ1-3; 8 nucleotides align to TRBD1. V was pared by 2 bases and J by 1 base, with 10 bases of the junction left unmatched. This CDR3 region has 18 residues. Germline V gene sequence: CDR1 SGHAT, CDR2 FQDESV (reference sequence). CDR3 loop: CASSLPGGTGLSGNTIYF. The CDR3 DNA is TGTGCCAGCAGCTTACCAGGGGGCACAGGTCTGTCTGGAAACACCATATATTTT.

This clonotype occurred a few times. The chain is built from TRBV5-1 and TRBJ1-1; 9 bases fit TRBD1. The germline gives CDR1 SGHRS, CDR2 YFSETQ. The trim removed 4 bases at V and 0 bases at J, leaving 4 bases unmatched. The CDR3 is 15 amino acids. CDR3 protein: CASSPGTGMNTEAFF. The CDR3 region has the DNA TGCGCCAGCAGCCCCGGGACAGGGATGAACACTGAAGCTTTCTTT.

The V gene is TRBV6-2 or TRBV6-3, the J gene TRBJ2-1; TRBD2 matches 13 bases. Germline CDR1 reads MNHEY; CDR2 reads SVGEGT. With 4 bases clipped from V and 9 bases from J, the junction kept 12 bases outside the gene matches. The CDR3 sequence is 17 residues long. CDR3 nucleotide sequence: TGTGCCAGCAGTTCTCCTCGACTAGCGGGAGGAACTGCTGAGCAGTTCTTC. Translation gives CASSSPRLAGGTAEQFF.

This clonotype was seen a handful of times. The chain employs TRBV20-1 and TRBJ2-3; D is undetermined. The CDR3 covers 14 residues. The ends were cut back, 3 bases at V and 2 bases at J, with 12 bases in the middle. Germline CDR1 is DFQATT and CDR2 is SNEGSKA (reference sequence). CDR3 sequence reads: CSASKLVVTDTQYF. CDR3 nucleotides: TGCAGTGCTAGTAAACTGGTAGTCACAGATACGCAGTATTTT.

This clonotype was counted between two and nine times. The gene calls are TRBV5-1 and TRBJ2-5; 9 nucleotides match TRBD1. The CDR3 totals 16 residues. V lost 4 bases and J lost 3; bases outside the gene matches: 10. CDR1 and CDR2 from the germline V gene are SGHRS and YFSETQ. This chain's CDR3 is CASSRALGQGEETQYF. DNA for the CDR3: TGCGCCAGCAGCAGGGCGCTGGGACAGGGTGAAGAGACCCAGTACTTC.

The CDR3 is CASKSGPSTDTQYF. The CDR3 region has the DNA TGTGCCAGCAAAAGTGGACCTAGCACAGATACGCAGTATTTT. This chain joins TRBV9 and TRBJ2-3; D not resolved. V shed 6 bases and J shed 0 bases, with 11 bases lying between them. The germline CDR1 and CDR2 sequences are SGDLS and YYNGEE. CDR3 length equals 14 residues. The whole variable domain, remainder taken from reference TRBV9 and TRBJ2-3, is DSGVTQTPKHLITATGQRVTLRCSPRSGDLSVYWYQQSLDQGLQFLIQYYNGEERAKGNILERFSAQQFPDLHSELNLSSLELGDSALYFCASKSGPSTDTQYFGPGTRLTVL.

The rearrangement uses TRBV9 and TRBJ1-1, with a tentative D call TRBD1 (6 bases). V was trimmed by 0 bases and J by 3 bases, leaving 15 bases between them. Germline V gene data show CDR1 as SGDLS and CDR2 as YYNGEE. CDR3 length equals 16 residues. For the CDR3, the DNA is TGTGCCAGCAGCGTAGGCTTCTGGGGGCAGGACACTGAAGCTTTCTTT. It yields the protein CASSVGFWGQDTEAFF. Complete variable domain (other parts from reference TRBV9 and TRBJ1-1): DSGVTQTPKHLITATGQRVTLRCSPRSGDLSVYWYQQSLDQGLQFLIQYYNGEERAKGNILERFSAQQFPDLHSELNLSSLELGDSALYFCASSVGFWGQDTEAFFGQGTRLTVV.

The table lists this clonotype with a few counts. Here the CDR3 reads CASSQEGRVGAGVAFF. DNA of the CDR3: TGTGCCAGCAGCCAAGAGGGCAGGGTGGGGGCTGGTGTAGCTTTCTTT. This chain joins TRBV3-1 and TRBJ1-1; tentatively, D is TRBD1 (6 bases). The CDR3 extends over 16 amino acids. V was trimmed by 0 bases and J by 10 bases, leaving 21 bases between them. Germline V CDR1 and CDR2: LGHDT, YNNKEL (reference sequence).